The clone carrying this TCR beta chain was seen many times. Its antigen remains unidentified. This record belongs to a study of neurological immune-mediated disorders. Study-level points and caveats: The multiple sclerosis repertoire cluster lacked an association with any feature, whether clinical or MRI. Multiple sclerosis, the disease with the least TCR clonal expansion, fell below healthy controls, whereas HTLV-1-associated myelopathy showed the most. CDR3 amino acid sequences found in expanded clones were never shared across subjects, suggesting private repertoires in all groups.

Synthesis of cDNA was carried out by template-switch 5'RACE. The reaction used 10-nucleotide random UMIs. Each CDR3 protein gets one entry after TCRdb re-called the 5' RACE reads with MiXCR. Among 65,000 to 85,000 distinct CDR3 sequences listed, 2.5% to 3.5% were seen once. The CDR3 contains 15 residues. From germline, CDR1 is LGHDT and CDR2 YNNKEL (reference sequence). V was cut by 2 bases and J by 6 bases, with 14 bases left in between. The sample comprised PBMCs. The sequence came from a woman between 50 and 59 years old with multiple sclerosis. The genes are TRBV3-1 and TRBJ2-1; D possibly corresponds to TRBD2 (6 bases). CDR3 protein: CASSQRGSGSNEQFF. In DNA, the CDR3 is TGTGCCAGCAGCCAACGGGGGTCTGGGAGCAATGAGCAGTTCTTC.